The clone carrying this T cell receptor beta chain was seen a handful of times. This entry comes from a study of CD8 T cells in Susac syndrome. Germline V CDR1 and CDR2: PRHDT, FYEKMQ (reference sequence). V lost 2 bases to trimming and J lost 6 bases, with 11 bases between them. The CDR3 totals 15 residues. RNA was extracted with the RNeasy kit, and a quantity of roughly 0.5 to 1 ug was reverse transcribed using random hexamers. The amplification used immunoSEQ multiplex PCR on TCR beta CDR3; it spanned 54 Vbeta and 13 Jbeta. TCRdb reprocessed the immunoSEQ multiplex PCR reads with MiXCR, giving one entry per CDR3 protein. The repertoire includes about 180,000 distinct CDR3 sequences, approximately 96% of them detected once, and about 0.093% sits in the top ten.

Sequenced input: CD4+ T cells from PBMCs. The chain uses TRBV13 and TRBJ1-6; D is perhaps TRBD1 (5 bases). This receptor was obtained from a human donor with multiple sclerosis. DNA of the CDR3: TGTGCCAGCAGCTTAACTGGGACGGGTAATTCACCCCTCCACTTT. This codes for CASSLTGTGNSPLHF.